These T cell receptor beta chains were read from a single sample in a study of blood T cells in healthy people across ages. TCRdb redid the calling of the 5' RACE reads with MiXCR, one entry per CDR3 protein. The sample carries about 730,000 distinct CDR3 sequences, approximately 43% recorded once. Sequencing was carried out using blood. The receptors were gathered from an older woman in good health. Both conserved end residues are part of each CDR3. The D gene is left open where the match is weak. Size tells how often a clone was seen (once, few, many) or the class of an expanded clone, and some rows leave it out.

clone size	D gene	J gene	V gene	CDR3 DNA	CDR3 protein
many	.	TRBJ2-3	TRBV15	TGTGCCACCAGCAGAGATCTGGGGTCGCAGTATTTT	CATSRDLGSQYF
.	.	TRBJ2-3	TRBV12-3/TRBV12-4	TGTGCCAGCCGTACTATCAATACGCAGTATTTT	CASRTINTQYF
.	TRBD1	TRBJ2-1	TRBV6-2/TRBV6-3	TGTGCCAGCAACTACGGTAACAGGGGGCTCAATGAGCAGTTCTTC	CASNYGNRGLNEQFF
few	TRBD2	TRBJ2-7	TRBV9	TGTGCCAGCAGCGTAGGGCTAGCGGGGTTCTACGAGCAGTACTTC	CASSVGLAGFYEQYF
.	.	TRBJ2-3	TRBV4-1	TGCGCCAGCAGTCCGCTAAATCTAGGGAGCACAGATACGCAGTATTTT	CASSPLNLGSTDTQYF
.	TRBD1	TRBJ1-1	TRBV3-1	TGTGCCAGCAGCCAAGATAGGACAGGGGGCGCGGGGGTCACTGAAGCTTTCTTT	CASSQDRTGGAGVTEAFF
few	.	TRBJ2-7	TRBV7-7	TGTGCCAGCAGCCCGCAACCGGACGCCTACGAGCAGTACTTC	CASSPQPDAYEQYF
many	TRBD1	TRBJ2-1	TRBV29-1	TGCAGCGTTGATAGGGACAGGGAAAATGAGCAGTTCTTC	CSVDRDRENEQFF
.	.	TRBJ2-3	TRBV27	TGTGCCAGCAGACTACTAGTTGGAGATACGCAGTATTTT	CASRLLVGDTQYF
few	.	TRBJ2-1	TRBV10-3	TGTGCCATCAGTGGACAGACTACCTACAATGAGCAGTTCTTC	CAISGQTTYNEQFF
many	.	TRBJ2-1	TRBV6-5	TGTGCCAGCAGGGCCGACATTTACAATGAGCAGTTCTTC	CASRADIYNEQFF
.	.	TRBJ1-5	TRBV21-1	TGTGCCAGCAACAGAGACAGGGATCCCTTCAATCAGCCCCAGCATTTT	CASNRDRDPFNQPQHF
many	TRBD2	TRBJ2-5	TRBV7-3	TGTGCCAGCAGTCCCGGGACTAGCGGCTCGGAGACCCAGTACTTC	CASSPGTSGSETQYF
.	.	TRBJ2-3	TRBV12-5	TGTGCTAGTGGTTTGGCGGCGATCGGGAGCCGGAAAGATACGCAGTATTTT	CASGLAAIGSRKDTQYF
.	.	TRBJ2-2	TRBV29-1	TGCAGCGTTGAAGAGGACACCGGGGAGCTGTTTTTT	CSVEEDTGELFF
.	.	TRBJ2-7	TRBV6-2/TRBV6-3	TGTGCCAGCAGTTATAATTCGGACGGTACCTACGAGCAGTACTTC	CASSYNSDGTYEQYF
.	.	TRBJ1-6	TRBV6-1	TGTGCCAGCAGGACGATTCCGGGACCTAATAATTCACCCCTCCACTTT	CASRTIPGPNNSPLHF
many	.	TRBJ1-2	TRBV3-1	TGTGCCAGCAGCCCAACGAAAGACTATGGCTACACCTTC	CASSPTKDYGYTF
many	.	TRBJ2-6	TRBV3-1	TGTGCCAGCAGCCAAGATCTCGGCAGGGTAGACGTCCTGACTTTC	CASSQDLGRVDVLTF
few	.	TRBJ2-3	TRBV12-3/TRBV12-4	TGTGCCAGCAGTTTAACACCCCCAGCTGCGCAGTATTTT	CASSLTPPAAQYF
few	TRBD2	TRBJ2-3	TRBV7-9	TGTGCCAGCAGCCCTCAGCGGGGAAGAGATACGCAGTATTTT	CASSPQRGRDTQYF
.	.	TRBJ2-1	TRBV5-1	TGCGCCAGCAGCTTCTCAGGGGTGAGCAATGAGCAGTTCTTC	CASSFSGVSNEQFF
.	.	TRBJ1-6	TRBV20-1	TGCAGTGCTAGAGGGGCGTCGGATTCACCCCTCCACTTT	CSARGASDSPLHF
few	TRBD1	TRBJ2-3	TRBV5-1	TGCGCCAGCAGTCCAATGGGACAGGGATCTGATACGCAGTATTTT	CASSPMGQGSDTQYF
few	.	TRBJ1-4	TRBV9	TGTGCCAGCAGCCCCGGACAGACTAATGAAAAACTGTTTTTT	CASSPGQTNEKLFF
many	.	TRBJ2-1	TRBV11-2	TGTGCCAGCAGCTTCCAGAGGAATGAGCAGTTCTTC	CASSFQRNEQFF
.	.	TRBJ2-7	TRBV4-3	TGCGCCAGCAGCCAGGACCTGCCCTACGAGCAGTACTTC	CASSQDLPYEQYF
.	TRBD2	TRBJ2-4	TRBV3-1	TGTGCCAGCACCCGGGAGGGAAAAAACATTCAGTACTTC	CASTREGKNIQYF
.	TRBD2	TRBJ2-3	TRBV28	TGTGCCAGCAAAATCCCGGGACTAGCGGGAGATACGCAGTATTTT	CASKIPGLAGDTQYF
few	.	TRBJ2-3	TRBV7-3	TGTGCCAGCAGCAGTACCGGGACTGATACAGATACGCAGTATTTT	CASSSTGTDTDTQYF
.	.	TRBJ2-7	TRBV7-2	TGTGCCAGCAGCCCTGGGAGGCCCCAGTACTTC	CASSPGRPQYF
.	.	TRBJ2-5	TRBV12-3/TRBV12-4	TGTGCCAGCAGTCCCCAGAATCAATCCCCCTACATAGGATGGGTGGGGACCCAGTACTTC	CASSPQNQSPYIGWVGTQYF
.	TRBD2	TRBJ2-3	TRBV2	TGTGCCAGCAGGGTAACTAGCGGGGAAGATACGCAGTATTTT	CASRVTSGEDTQYF
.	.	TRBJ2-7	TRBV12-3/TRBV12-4	TGTGCCAGCAGTTTAGGGCCTGCACGTGAGCAGTACTTC	CASSLGPAREQYF